The 8 T cell receptor beta chains below all came from one sample that was sequenced in a study of lymphopenia after photon versus proton radiotherapy. Assay used: immunoSEQ multiplex PCR; TCRdb lists only in-frame clones, some missing. The data hold about 68,000 clones, with approximately 90% observed a single time. Sequences were derived from peripheral blood, sampled from a patient treated with photon-based radiotherapy. Receptors originate from a woman between 65 and 79 years old with pancreatic cancer.

In its sample, this clone was seen a few times. The V and J genes are TRBV19 and TRBJ2-2; D is perhaps TRBD2 (5 bases). The CDR3 is 16 residues long. Deletions cut 7 bases from V and 4 bases from J, with 19 bases between. In germline, CDR1 is LNHDA, CDR2 SQIVND (reference sequence). In DNA, the CDR3 is TGTGCCAGTACTATTGGGAGAGGTGAGAGCACCGGGGAGCTGTTTTTT. Its protein is CASTIGRGESTGELFF.

The chain combines TRBV25-1 with TRBJ2-7, with 10 bases identical to TRBD1. The junction had 11 bases not matched to a gene; V was cut back by 3 bases and J by 6 bases. Germline CDR1 MGHDK, CDR2 SYGVNS. CDR3 length: 16 residues. CDR3 coding DNA: TGTGCCAGCAGTGAGTCTTTTGGGACAGGGGTGAGCGAGCAGTACTTC. Protein: CASSESFGTGVSEQYF.

The chain couples TRBV5-1 to TRBJ1-3, with D hard to call. This CDR3 has 15 residues. Germline CDR1 SGHRS, CDR2 YFSETQ. Trimming stripped 3 bases from V and 0 bases from J, with 10 bases between. Written as DNA, the CDR3 is TGCGCCAGCAGCTCGGGTGGGCTCTCTGGAAACACCATATATTTT. Amino acid sequence: CASSSGGLSGNTIYF.

The V and J genes are TRBV11-3 and TRBJ2-2; D unresolved. Germline CDR1 and CDR2: SGHNT and YENEEA. The ends were cut back, 5 bases at V and 6 bases at J, with 10 bases in the middle. The length of the CDR3 is 13 residues. CDR3 nucleotide sequence: TGTGCCAGCAGCCCAATTCGGTCCGGGGAGCTGTTTTTT. Protein product: CASSPIRSGELFF.

This clone was counted between two and nine times. The chain recombines TRBV28 with TRBJ2-3; the D is unclear. Trimming removed 4 bases at V and 6 bases at J, with 11 bases between. CDR3 length: 13 amino acids. CDR1 and CDR2 (germline): MDHEN, SYDVKM. The CDR3 sequence is CASSYALGDTQYF. The CDR3 nucleotides read TGTGCCAGCAGTTATGCCCTCGGGGATACGCAGTATTTT.

The chain is built from TRBV7-9 and TRBJ2-2; tentative D call: TRBD1 (7 bases). CDR3 length: 15 amino acids. Per germline, CDR1 SEHNR and CDR2 FQNEAQ (reference sequence). V lost 3 bases, J lost 3 bases, and 11 bases lay in between. CDR3 residues: CASSFSRGDTGELFF. The CDR3 region has the DNA TGTGCCAGCAGCTTTAGCAGGGGGGACACCGGGGAGCTGTTTTTT.

The chain recombines TRBV18 with TRBJ1-5; 7 nucleotides agree with TRBD1. The CDR3 length is 15 residues. Germline CDR1 KGHSH, CDR2 LQKENI. Trimming at V came to 6 bases and at J to 6 bases, leaving 11 bases not matched to a gene. The CDR3 nucleotides are TGTGCCAGCTCTTCGACAGGGCAGTGGGGTCAGCCCCAGCATTTT. This sequence encodes CASSSTGQWGQPQHF.

The chain links TRBV6-5 to TRBJ2-3; D may be TRBD2 (6 bases). Trimming cost V 5 bases and J 0 bases, with 9 bases left between them. CDR1 and CDR2 (germline): MNHEY, SVGAGI. The CDR3 has 14 residues. The CDR3: CASSTGTSTDTQYF. The CDR3 nucleotides read TGTGCCAGCAGTACCGGGACTAGCACAGATACGCAGTATTTT.